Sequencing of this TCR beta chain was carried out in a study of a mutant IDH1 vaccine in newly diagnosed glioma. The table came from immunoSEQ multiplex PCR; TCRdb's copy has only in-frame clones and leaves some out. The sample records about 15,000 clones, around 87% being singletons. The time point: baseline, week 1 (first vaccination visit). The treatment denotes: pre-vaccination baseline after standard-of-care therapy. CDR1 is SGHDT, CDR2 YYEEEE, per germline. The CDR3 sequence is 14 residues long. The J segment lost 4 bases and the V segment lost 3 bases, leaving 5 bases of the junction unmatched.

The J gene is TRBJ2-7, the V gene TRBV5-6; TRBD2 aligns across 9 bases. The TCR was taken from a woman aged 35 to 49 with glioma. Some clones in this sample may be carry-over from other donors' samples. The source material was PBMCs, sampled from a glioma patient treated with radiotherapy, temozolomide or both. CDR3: CASSSSGVRYEQYF. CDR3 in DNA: TGTGCCAGCAGCTCTAGCGGGGTGAGGTACGAGCAGTACTTC.